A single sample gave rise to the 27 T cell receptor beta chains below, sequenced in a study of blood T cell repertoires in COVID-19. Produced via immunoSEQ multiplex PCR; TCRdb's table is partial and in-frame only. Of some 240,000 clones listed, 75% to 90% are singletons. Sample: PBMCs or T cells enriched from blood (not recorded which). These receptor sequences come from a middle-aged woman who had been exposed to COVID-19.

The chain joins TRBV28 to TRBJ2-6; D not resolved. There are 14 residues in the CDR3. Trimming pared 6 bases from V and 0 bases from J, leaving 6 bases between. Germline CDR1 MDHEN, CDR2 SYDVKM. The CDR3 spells CASSRSSGANVLTF. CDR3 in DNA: TGTGCCAGCAGCCGGAGCTCTGGGGCCAACGTCCTGACTTTC.

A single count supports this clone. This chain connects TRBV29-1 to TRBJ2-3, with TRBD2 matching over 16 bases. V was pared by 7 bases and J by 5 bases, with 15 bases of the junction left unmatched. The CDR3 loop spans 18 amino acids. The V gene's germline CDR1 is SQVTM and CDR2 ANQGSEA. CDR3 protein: CSAEGFPGLAGGLDTQYF. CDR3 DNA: TGCAGCGCCGAAGGATTTCCGGGACTAGCGGGAGGGTTAGATACGCAGTATTTT.

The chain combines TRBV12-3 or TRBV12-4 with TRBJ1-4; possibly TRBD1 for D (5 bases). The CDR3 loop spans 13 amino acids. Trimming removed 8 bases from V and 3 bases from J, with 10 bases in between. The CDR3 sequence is CASAPRANEKLFF. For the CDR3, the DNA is TGTGCCAGCGCCCCCAGGGCTAATGAAAAACTGTTTTTT.

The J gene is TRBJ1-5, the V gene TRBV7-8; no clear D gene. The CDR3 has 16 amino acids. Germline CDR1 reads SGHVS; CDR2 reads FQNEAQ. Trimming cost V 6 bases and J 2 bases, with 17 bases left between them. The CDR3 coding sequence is TGTGCCAGCAGTTCGAGCCGCGGGCTTGGCAATCAGCCCCAGCATTTT. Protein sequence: CASSSSRGLGNQPQHF.

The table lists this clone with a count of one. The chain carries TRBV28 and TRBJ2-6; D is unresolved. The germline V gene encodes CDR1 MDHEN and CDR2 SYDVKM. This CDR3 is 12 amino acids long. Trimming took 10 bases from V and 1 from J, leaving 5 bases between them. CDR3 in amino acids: CATYSGANVLTF. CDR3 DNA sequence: TGTGCCACCTATTCTGGGGCCAACGTCCTGACTTTC.

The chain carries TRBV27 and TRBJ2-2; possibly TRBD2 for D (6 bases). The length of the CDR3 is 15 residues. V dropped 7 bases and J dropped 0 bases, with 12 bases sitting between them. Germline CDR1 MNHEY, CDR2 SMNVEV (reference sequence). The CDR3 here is CASTAGTSNTGELFF. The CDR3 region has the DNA TGTGCCAGCACGGCCGGGACTTCGAACACCGGGGAGCTGTTTTTT.

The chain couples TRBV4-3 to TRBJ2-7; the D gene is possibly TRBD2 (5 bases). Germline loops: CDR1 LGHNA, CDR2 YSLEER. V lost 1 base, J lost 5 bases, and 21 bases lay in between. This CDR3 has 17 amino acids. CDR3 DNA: TGCGCCAGCAGCCAAGTTGTTAGGCCGTCCGAGGGCGACGAGCAGTACTTC. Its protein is CASSQVVRPSEGDEQYF.

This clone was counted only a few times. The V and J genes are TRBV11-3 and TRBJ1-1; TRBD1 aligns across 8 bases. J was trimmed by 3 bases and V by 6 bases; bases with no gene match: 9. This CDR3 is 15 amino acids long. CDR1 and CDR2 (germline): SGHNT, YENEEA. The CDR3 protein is CASRRQGMQDTEAFF. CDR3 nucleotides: TGTGCCAGCAGGCGACAGGGGATGCAGGACACTGAAGCTTTCTTT.

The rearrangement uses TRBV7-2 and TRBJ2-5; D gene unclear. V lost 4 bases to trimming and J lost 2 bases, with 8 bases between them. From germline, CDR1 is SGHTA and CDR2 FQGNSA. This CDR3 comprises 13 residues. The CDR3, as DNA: TGTGCCAGCAGCTCTTACATGCAAGAGACCCAGTACTTC. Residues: CASSSYMQETQYF. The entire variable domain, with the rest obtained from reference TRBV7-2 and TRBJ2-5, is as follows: GAGVSQSPSNKVTEKGKDVELRCDPISGHTALYWYRQSLGQGLEFLIYFQGNSAPDKSGLPSDRFSAERTGGSVSTLTIQRTQQEDSAVYLCASSSYMQETQYFGPGTRLLVL.

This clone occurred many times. The CDR3 spells CASSQTLTSLGKFGPPDTQYF. Here the CDR3 DNA reads TGCGCCAGCAGCCAAACCCTAACTAGCTTGGGGAAGTTCGGCCCCCCAGATACGCAGTATTTT. The chain is built from TRBV4-3 and TRBJ2-3; weak D call: TRBD2 (6 bases). The germline gives CDR1 LGHNA, CDR2 YSLEER. The CDR3 spans 21 residues. With 2 bases removed from V and 4 bases from J, the gap between germline ends came to 31 bases.

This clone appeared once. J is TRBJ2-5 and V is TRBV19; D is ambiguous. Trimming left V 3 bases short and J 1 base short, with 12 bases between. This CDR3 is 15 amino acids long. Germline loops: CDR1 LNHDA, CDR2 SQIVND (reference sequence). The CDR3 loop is CASSMATASQETQYF. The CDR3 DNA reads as TGTGCCAGTAGTATGGCCACAGCCAGCCAAGAGACCCAGTACTTC.

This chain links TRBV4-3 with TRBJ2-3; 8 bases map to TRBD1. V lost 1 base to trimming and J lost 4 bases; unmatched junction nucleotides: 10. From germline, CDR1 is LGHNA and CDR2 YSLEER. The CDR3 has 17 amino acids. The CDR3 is CASSQGGTGGEADTQYF. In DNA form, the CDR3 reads TGCGCCAGCAGCCAAGGTGGGACAGGCGGAGAAGCAGATACGCAGTATTTT.

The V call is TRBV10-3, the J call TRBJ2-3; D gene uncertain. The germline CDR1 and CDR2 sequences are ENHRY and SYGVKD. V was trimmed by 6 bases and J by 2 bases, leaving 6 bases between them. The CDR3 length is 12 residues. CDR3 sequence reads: CAISPNTDTQYF. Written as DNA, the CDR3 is TGTGCCATCAGCCCTAACACAGATACGCAGTATTTT.

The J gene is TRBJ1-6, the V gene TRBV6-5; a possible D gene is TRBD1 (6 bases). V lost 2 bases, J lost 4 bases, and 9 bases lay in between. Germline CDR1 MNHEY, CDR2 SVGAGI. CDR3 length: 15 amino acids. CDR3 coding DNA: TGTGCCAGCAGTTACCAGGGGCTATATAATTCACCCCTCCACTTT. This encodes CASSYQGLYNSPLHF.

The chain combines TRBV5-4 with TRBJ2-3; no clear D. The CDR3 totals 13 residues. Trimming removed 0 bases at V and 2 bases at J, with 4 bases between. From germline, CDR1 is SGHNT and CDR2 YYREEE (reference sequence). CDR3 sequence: CASSLDNTDTQYF. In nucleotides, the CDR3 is TGTGCCAGCAGCTTGGATAACACAGATACGCAGTATTTT.

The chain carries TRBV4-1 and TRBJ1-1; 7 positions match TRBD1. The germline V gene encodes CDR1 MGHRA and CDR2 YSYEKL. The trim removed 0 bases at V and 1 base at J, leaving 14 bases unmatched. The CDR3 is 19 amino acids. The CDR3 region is CASSQDLDRAEFSNTEAFF. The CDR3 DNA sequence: TGCGCCAGCAGCCAAGATCTCGACAGGGCGGAATTCTCGAACACTGAAGCTTTCTTT.

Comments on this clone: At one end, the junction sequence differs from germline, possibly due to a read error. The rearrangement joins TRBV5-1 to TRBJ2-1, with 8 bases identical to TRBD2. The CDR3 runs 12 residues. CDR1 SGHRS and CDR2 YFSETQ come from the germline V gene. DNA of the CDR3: TGTGCCAGCGGGAGTGGGGAGGCTGAGCAGTTCTTC. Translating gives CASGSGEAEQFF. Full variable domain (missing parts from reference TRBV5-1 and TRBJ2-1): KAGVTQTPRYLIKTRGQQVTLSCSPISGHRSVSWYQQTPGQGLQFLFEYFSETQRNKGNFPGRFSGRQFSNSRSEMNVSTLELGDSALYLCASGSGEAEQFFGPGTRLTVL.

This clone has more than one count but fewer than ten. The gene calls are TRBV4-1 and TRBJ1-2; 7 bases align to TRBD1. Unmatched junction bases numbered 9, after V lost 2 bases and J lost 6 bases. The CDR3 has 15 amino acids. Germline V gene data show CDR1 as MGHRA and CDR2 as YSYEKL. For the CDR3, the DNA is TGCGCCAGCAGCCAACCACTACAGGGGTACCATGGCTACACCTTC. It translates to CASSQPLQGYHGYTF.

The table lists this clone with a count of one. The CDR3 is CASSYTGLGSPLHF. In DNA, the CDR3 is TGTGCCAGCAGCTATACAGGGCTGGGTTCACCCCTCCACTTT. This chain links TRBV7-3 with TRBJ1-6, with a tentative D call TRBD1 (6 bases). From germline, CDR1 is SGHTA and CDR2 FQGTGA. Trimming stripped 4 bases from V and 9 bases from J, with 13 bases between. The CDR3 is 14 residues long.

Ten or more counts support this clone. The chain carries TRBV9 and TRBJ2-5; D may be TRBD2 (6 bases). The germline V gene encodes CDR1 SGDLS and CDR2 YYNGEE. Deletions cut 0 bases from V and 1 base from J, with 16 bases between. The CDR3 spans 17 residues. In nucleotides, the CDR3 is TGTGCCAGCAGCGTAGAGGGGAACGGAGGGACCCAAGAGACCCAGTACTTC. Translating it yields CASSVEGNGGTQETQYF.

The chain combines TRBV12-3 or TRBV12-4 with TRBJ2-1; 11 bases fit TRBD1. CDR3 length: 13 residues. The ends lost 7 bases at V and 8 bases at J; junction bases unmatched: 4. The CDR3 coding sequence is TGTGCCAGCAACGGACAGGGGGCCGATGAGCAGTTCTTC. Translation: CASNGQGADEQFF.

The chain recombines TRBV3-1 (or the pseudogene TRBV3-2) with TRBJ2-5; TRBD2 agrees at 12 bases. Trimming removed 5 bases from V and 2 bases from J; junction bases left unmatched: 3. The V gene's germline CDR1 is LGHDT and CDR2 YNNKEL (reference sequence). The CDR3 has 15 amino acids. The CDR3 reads CASSDLAGGQETQYF. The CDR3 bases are TGTGCCAGCAGCGATCTAGCGGGGGGGCAAGAGACCCAGTACTTC.

Here the CDR3 DNA reads TGCGCCAGCAGCCAAGATCAATGGAGGGTAGGCGGCTACACCTTC. Translation gives CASSQDQWRVGGYTF. This rearrangement joins TRBV4-3 to TRBJ1-2; D is ambiguous. This CDR3 is built from 15 residues. The germline V gene encodes CDR1 LGHNA and CDR2 YSLEER. V was pared by 0 bases and J by 8 bases, with 16 bases between.

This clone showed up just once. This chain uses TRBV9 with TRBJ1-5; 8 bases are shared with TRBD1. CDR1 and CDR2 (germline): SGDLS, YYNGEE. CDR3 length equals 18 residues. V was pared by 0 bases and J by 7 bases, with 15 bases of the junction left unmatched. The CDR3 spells CASSVVRGTGTGGQPQHF. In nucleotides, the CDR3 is TGTGCCAGCAGCGTAGTAAGGGGGACAGGAACCGGTGGACAGCCCCAGCATTTT.

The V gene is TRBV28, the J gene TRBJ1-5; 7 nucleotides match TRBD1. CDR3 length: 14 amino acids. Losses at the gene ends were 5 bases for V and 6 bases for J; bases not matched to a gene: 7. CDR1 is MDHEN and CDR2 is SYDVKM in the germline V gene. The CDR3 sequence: CASSIQGKGQPQHF. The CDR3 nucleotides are TGTGCCAGCAGTATACAGGGGAAAGGTCAGCCCCAGCATTTT.

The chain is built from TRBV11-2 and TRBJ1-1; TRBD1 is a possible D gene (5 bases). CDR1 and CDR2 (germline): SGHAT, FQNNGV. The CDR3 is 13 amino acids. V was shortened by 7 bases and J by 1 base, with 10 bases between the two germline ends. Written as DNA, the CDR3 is TGTGCCAGCAATATACAGGCGAACACTGAAGCTTTCTTT. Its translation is CASNIQANTEAFF.

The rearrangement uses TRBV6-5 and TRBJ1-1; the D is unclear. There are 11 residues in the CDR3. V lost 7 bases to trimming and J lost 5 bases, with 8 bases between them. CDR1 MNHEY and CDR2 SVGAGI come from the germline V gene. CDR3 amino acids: CASIQRTEAFF. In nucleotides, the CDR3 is TGTGCCAGCATCCAGAGGACTGAAGCTTTCTTT.